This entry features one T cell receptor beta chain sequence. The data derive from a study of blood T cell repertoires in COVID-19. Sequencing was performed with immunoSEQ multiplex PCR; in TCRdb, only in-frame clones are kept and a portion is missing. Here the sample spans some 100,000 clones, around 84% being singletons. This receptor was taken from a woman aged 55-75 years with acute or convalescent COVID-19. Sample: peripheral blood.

CDR3 region: CASSHEGSYNSPLHF. Here the CDR3 DNA reads TGTGCCAGCAGCCATGAGGGCTCCTATAATTCACCCCTCCACTTT. The V gene is TRBV7-8, the J gene TRBJ1-6; D is unresolved. Germline lookup yields CDR1 SGHVS and CDR2 FQNEAQ. V lost 5 bases and J lost 0, with 8 bases in between. This CDR3 comprises 15 residues.